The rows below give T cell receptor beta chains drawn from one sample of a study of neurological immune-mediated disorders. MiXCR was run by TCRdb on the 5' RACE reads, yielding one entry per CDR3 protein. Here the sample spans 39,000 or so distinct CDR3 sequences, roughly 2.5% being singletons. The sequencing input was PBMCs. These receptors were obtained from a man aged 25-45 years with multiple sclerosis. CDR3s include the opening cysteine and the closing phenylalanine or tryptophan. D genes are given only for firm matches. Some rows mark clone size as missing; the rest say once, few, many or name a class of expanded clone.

CDR3nt: TGTGCCAGCAGCTTAGCACTAGCGGGTAATGAGCAGTTCTTC
CDR3aa: CASSLALAGNEQFF
abundance: many
v_gene: TRBV7-2
d_gene: TRBD2
j_gene: TRBJ2-1

CDR3nt: TGCAGTGCTAGTCTTGGAGGAGGGGGGGACTCTCCTCGGGAGCAGTACTTC
CDR3aa: CSASLGGGGDSPREQYF
abundance: many
v_gene: TRBV20-1
d_gene: NA
j_gene: TRBJ2-7

CDR3nt: TGTGCCAGCAGCTTGCAACAGGGGCCCCTCGAAAAACTGTTTTTT
CDR3aa: CASSLQQGPLEKLFF
abundance: many
v_gene: TRBV5-6
d_gene: TRBD1
j_gene: TRBJ1-4

CDR3nt: TGTGCCAGCCTACTAGCGGGGAACACCGGGGAGCTGTTTTTT
CDR3aa: CASLLAGNTGELFF
abundance: many
v_gene: TRBV2
d_gene: TRBD2
j_gene: TRBJ2-2

CDR3nt: TGTGCCAGCAGCCGGATGGGACTTACCATCTACGAGCAGTACTTC
CDR3aa: CASSRMGLTIYEQYF
abundance: many
v_gene: TRBV14
d_gene: NA
j_gene: TRBJ2-7

CDR3nt: TGCAGTGCTCCAAGGGCCCCAACTAATGAAAAACTGTTTTTT
CDR3aa: CSAPRAPTNEKLFF
abundance: many
v_gene: TRBV20-1
d_gene: NA
j_gene: TRBJ1-4

CDR3nt: TGTGCCAGCAGCCAAGAGACAGGGACCAAAAACATTCAGTACTTC
CDR3aa: CASSQETGTKNIQYF
abundance: many
v_gene: TRBV3-1
d_gene: TRBD1
j_gene: TRBJ2-4

CDR3nt: TGTGCCAGCAGCCAAGTGCACGGGACTAGCGGGAGGGCCTACAATGAGCAGTTCTTC
CDR3aa: CASSQVHGTSGRAYNEQFF
abundance: many
v_gene: TRBV3-1
d_gene: TRBD2
j_gene: TRBJ2-1

CDR3nt: TGCGCCAGCAGCTCCCAGTCCTACGAGCAGTACTTC
CDR3aa: CASSSQSYEQYF
abundance: few
v_gene: TRBV5-1
d_gene: NA
j_gene: TRBJ2-7

CDR3nt: TGCGCCAGCAGCGTGGGGCGGGCCAGACAAAGCACAGATACGCAGTATTTT
CDR3aa: CASSVGRARQSTDTQYF
abundance: many
v_gene: TRBV5-1
d_gene: NA
j_gene: TRBJ2-3

CDR3nt: TGCAGTGCTAGAGTGGGGTCCGGGTCTAATGAAAAACTGTTTTTT
CDR3aa: CSARVGSGSNEKLFF
abundance: many
v_gene: TRBV20-1
d_gene: NA
j_gene: TRBJ1-4

CDR3nt: TGCGCCAGCAGCCAAGAGGCGGGGTGGCAAGAGACCCAGTACTTC
CDR3aa: CASSQEAGWQETQYF
abundance: many
v_gene: TRBV4-1
d_gene: NA
j_gene: TRBJ2-5

CDR3nt: TGTGCCAGCAGCTTATCCAAAGAGACCCAGTACTTC
CDR3aa: CASSLSKETQYF
abundance: many
v_gene: TRBV7-2
d_gene: NA
j_gene: TRBJ2-5

CDR3nt: TGTGCCAGCAGCCCCCGGCTCTTAGGGTACGAGCAGTACTTC
CDR3aa: CASSPRLLGYEQYF
abundance: many
v_gene: TRBV12-3/TRBV12-4
d_gene: NA
j_gene: TRBJ2-7

CDR3nt: TGTGTCAGCGCGCATACAACCGGAAACACCATATATTTT
CDR3aa: CVSAHTTGNTIYF
abundance: NA
v_gene: TRBV7-9
d_gene: NA
j_gene: TRBJ1-3

CDR3nt: TGTGCCAGCAGCTCCTGGGGGGGGTACACTGAAGCTTTCTTT
CDR3aa: CASSSWGGYTEAFF
abundance: many
v_gene: TRBV5-5
d_gene: NA
j_gene: TRBJ1-1

CDR3nt: TGTGCCAGCAGCTTAGAGGGGGACCAGAGCAAGCTGTTTTTT
CDR3aa: CASSLEGDQSKLFF
abundance: many
v_gene: TRBV7-8
d_gene: NA
j_gene: TRBJ2-2

CDR3nt: TGTGCCAGCAGTTTAACCGCAAGAGGGAGCGGGGTAGGAGATACGCAGTATTTT
CDR3aa: CASSLTARGSGVGDTQYF
abundance: many
v_gene: TRBV6-5
d_gene: TRBD2
j_gene: TRBJ2-3

CDR3nt: TGCGCCAGCAGCTTGGGAACACAAGTAAACACTGAAGCTTTCTTT
CDR3aa: CASSLGTQVNTEAFF
abundance: many
v_gene: TRBV5-1
d_gene: NA
j_gene: TRBJ1-1

CDR3nt: TGTGCCAGCAGACAGGGGGTTGCGGAGCCCCAGCATTTT
CDR3aa: CASRQGVAEPQHF
abundance: many
v_gene: TRBV12-3/TRBV12-4
d_gene: TRBD1
j_gene: TRBJ1-5

CDR3nt: TGTGCCATCAGTGAGTCCTTAGGCACTGAAGCTTTCTTT
CDR3aa: CAISESLGTEAFF
abundance: many
v_gene: TRBV10-3
d_gene: NA
j_gene: TRBJ1-1

CDR3nt: TGTGCCAGCAGTGGAGGCGGTGGTGGCACAGATACGCAGTATTTT
CDR3aa: CASSGGGGGTDTQYF
abundance: few
v_gene: TRBV6-4
d_gene: NA
j_gene: TRBJ2-3

CDR3nt: TGTGCCAGCCGCCCCAGGGGGAGCTCCTACGAGCAGTACTTC
CDR3aa: CASRPRGSSYEQYF
abundance: many
v_gene: TRBV3-1
d_gene: TRBD1
j_gene: TRBJ2-7

CDR3nt: TGTGCCAGCAGTTCCCCTCCTGATCAGCCCCAGCATTTT
CDR3aa: CASSSPPDQPQHF
abundance: many
v_gene: TRBV12-3/TRBV12-4
d_gene: NA
j_gene: TRBJ1-5

CDR3nt: TGCAGTGCTGTAACAGGGGGTCGGGCCTACGAGCAGTACTTC
CDR3aa: CSAVTGGRAYEQYF
abundance: many
v_gene: TRBV20-1
d_gene: TRBD1
j_gene: TRBJ2-7

CDR3nt: TGTGCCAGCAGCCTTGGACAGGGGGCAGCACAAGAGACCCAGTACTTC
CDR3aa: CASSLGQGAAQETQYF
abundance: many
v_gene: TRBV7-9
d_gene: TRBD1
j_gene: TRBJ2-5

CDR3nt: TGTGCCAGCAGAAGCACAGATACGCAGTATTTT
CDR3aa: CASRSTDTQYF
abundance: NA
v_gene: TRBV12-3/TRBV12-4
d_gene: NA
j_gene: TRBJ2-3

CDR3nt: TGTGCCAGCAGTTTAGGGACTAGCGGGAGTTGGTACGAGCAGTACTTC
CDR3aa: CASSLGTSGSWYEQYF
abundance: many
v_gene: TRBV12-3/TRBV12-4
d_gene: TRBD2
j_gene: TRBJ2-7

CDR3nt: TGTGCCAGCAGTCTTCGTCAGGTCTCCTACGAGCAGTACTTC
CDR3aa: CASSLRQVSYEQYF
abundance: many
v_gene: TRBV12-3/TRBV12-4
d_gene: NA
j_gene: TRBJ2-7

CDR3nt: TGCGCCAGCAGCTTGGGACATGACACTGAAGCTTTCTTT
CDR3aa: CASSLGHDTEAFF
abundance: many
v_gene: TRBV5-1
d_gene: NA
j_gene: TRBJ1-1

CDR3nt: TGTGCCAGCAGCGTAGTGGTCGGGGACGAGCAGTACTTC
CDR3aa: CASSVVVGDEQYF
abundance: NA
v_gene: TRBV9
d_gene: NA
j_gene: TRBJ2-7

CDR3nt: TGTGCCAGCAGCGGTCCGGGACAGAACTACAATGAGCAGTTCTTC
CDR3aa: CASSGPGQNYNEQFF
abundance: many
v_gene: TRBV5-5
d_gene: TRBD1
j_gene: TRBJ2-1

CDR3nt: TGTGCCAGCTCACCGACAGGGTCTGGCTACACCTTC
CDR3aa: CASSPTGSGYTF
abundance: many
v_gene: TRBV18
d_gene: TRBD1
j_gene: TRBJ1-2

CDR3nt: TGCGCCACCATTAAACCGTCCTGCAATGAGCAGTTCTTC
CDR3aa: CATIKPSCNEQFF
abundance: many
v_gene: TRBV10-1
d_gene: NA
j_gene: TRBJ2-1

CDR3nt: TGTGCCAGTAAGGGACAGGGGGATGCCGGGGAGCTGTTTTTT
CDR3aa: CASKGQGDAGELFF
abundance: few
v_gene: TRBV28
d_gene: TRBD1
j_gene: TRBJ2-2

CDR3nt: TGTGCCAGCAGCTTACGAGCGGGACGGCCAGATACGCAGTATTTT
CDR3aa: CASSLRAGRPDTQYF
abundance: many
v_gene: TRBV7-2
d_gene: TRBD2
j_gene: TRBJ2-3

CDR3nt: TGTGCCAGTAGTATGTGGACAGGGGGTCCGGAGACCCAGTACTTC
CDR3aa: CASSMWTGGPETQYF
abundance: many
v_gene: TRBV19
d_gene: TRBD1
j_gene: TRBJ2-5

CDR3nt: TGTGCCAGCAGTTTCTCCTGGTCCGGGTACGAGCAGTACTTC
CDR3aa: CASSFSWSGYEQYF
abundance: once
v_gene: TRBV27
d_gene: NA
j_gene: TRBJ2-7

CDR3nt: TGTGCCAGCAGCTTATTTCGTGGAGAGCAGTTCTTC
CDR3aa: CASSLFRGEQFF
abundance: many
v_gene: TRBV7-2
d_gene: NA
j_gene: TRBJ2-1

CDR3nt: TGCGCCAGCAGCTTGCGGCAAGAGACCCAGTACTTC
CDR3aa: CASSLRQETQYF
abundance: many
v_gene: TRBV5-1
d_gene: NA
j_gene: TRBJ2-5

CDR3nt: TGTGCCAGCAGCTCATACAGGGCTTCAGGGGCCAACGTCCTGACTTTC
CDR3aa: CASSSYRASGANVLTF
abundance: many
v_gene: TRBV11-2
d_gene: NA
j_gene: TRBJ2-6

CDR3nt: TGTGCCAGCAGTATTAGCGGAGGGAACACCGGGGAGCTGTTTTTT
CDR3aa: CASSISGGNTGELFF
abundance: many
v_gene: TRBV11-2
d_gene: NA
j_gene: TRBJ2-2

CDR3nt: TGCAGTGCCTCTATAAATCAGCCCCAGCATTTT
CDR3aa: CSASINQPQHF
abundance: many
v_gene: TRBV20-1
d_gene: NA
j_gene: TRBJ1-5

CDR3nt: TGTGCCAGCAGTTACGAAGGGGGGGCGCCTAATTCACCCCTCCACTTT
CDR3aa: CASSYEGGAPNSPLHF
abundance: many
v_gene: TRBV6-5
d_gene: NA
j_gene: TRBJ1-6

CDR3nt: TGCAGTGCTAGAGATTATGTGGGGGAGTTGGAGACCCAGTACTTC
CDR3aa: CSARDYVGELETQYF
abundance: many
v_gene: TRBV20-1
d_gene: NA
j_gene: TRBJ2-5

CDR3nt: TGCGCCAGCAGCTTGGAGAACCACAATGAGCAGTTCTTC
CDR3aa: CASSLENHNEQFF
abundance: NA
v_gene: TRBV5-1
d_gene: NA
j_gene: TRBJ2-1

CDR3nt: TGTGCCACCAGGGGGACAGGGGATGGCGAGCAGTACTTC
CDR3aa: CATRGTGDGEQYF
abundance: many
v_gene: TRBV24-1
d_gene: TRBD1
j_gene: TRBJ2-7

CDR3nt: TGCAGTGCTAGTGGCGGGAGCGGGTCAGATACGCAGTATTTT
CDR3aa: CSASGGSGSDTQYF
abundance: many
v_gene: TRBV20-1
d_gene: TRBD2
j_gene: TRBJ2-3

CDR3nt: TGTGCCACCAGCAGAGATTATAAGCGAGCAGAGAACACTGAAGCTTTCTTT
CDR3aa: CATSRDYKRAENTEAFF
abundance: many
v_gene: TRBV15
d_gene: NA
j_gene: TRBJ1-1

CDR3nt: TGTGCCAGCAGTGAAGGGGGACTAGCGACAACCTACGAGCAGTACTTC
CDR3aa: CASSEGGLATTYEQYF
abundance: many
v_gene: TRBV2
d_gene: TRBD2
j_gene: TRBJ2-7

CDR3nt: TGTGCCAGCAGCTTAGTCCAACCCTACAATGAGCAGTTCTTC
CDR3aa: CASSLVQPYNEQFF
abundance: many
v_gene: TRBV11-2
d_gene: NA
j_gene: TRBJ2-1